This entry describes one T cell receptor (beta chain). This clonotype was picked up a small number of times. Its cognate antigen has yet to be identified. The sample holds no much larger clone one base away, and base qualities are not on file. The receptor library was made with 5' RACE. The instrument was an Illumina HiSeq 2000. A universal primer binding site was introduced by template switching, and a unique molecular identifier was present in the final cDNA, enabling accurate counting of TCR cDNA molecules. Specific primers in the conserved constant-segment region were used to synthesize first-strand cDNA for the TCR alpha and beta chains. To control for contamination, every cDNA library was double barcoded, receiving both a SMART-Mk sample barcode and Illumina barcodes. TruSeq adapter sequences, together with Illumina sample barcodes, were added in two successive PCR steps. Sequencing of the TCR alpha and beta cDNA libraries was done on the Illumina HiSeq platform using custom primers. Per the source publication's procedure: MiGEC processed the raw reads to extract unique molecular identifiers, while MiXCR was used to determine the CDR3 positions. Recombination models were inferred per individual with the repgenHMM and IGoR tools using an EM algorithm. Shared clonotypes were analyzed with the tcR package in R, and sharing was normalized by the product of cloneset sizes. To study raw recombination free of thymic and clonal selection effects, out-of-frame nonproductive sequences were analyzed. TCRdb cleaned the public reads at Q25 with fastp, built clones with MiXCR and kept in-frame beta chains. Identical CDR3 protein sequences are pooled into one entry, listed with their most common genes and DNA. The V and J calls and clone size are TCRdb's, not the authors'. The sample table shows around 490,000 distinct CDR3 sequences, and 15% are seen once. Roughly 0.44% of the sample comes from the top ten.

Only healthy Caucasian donors were included. The twin cohort consisted of three pairs of female monozygotic twins, all aged about 18 to 29 years. CD4+ and CD8+ T cell populations were isolated with positive isolation kits from Invitrogen. These data belong to a study of identical twins (dated by TCRdb to about 2016). General notes on the study: To test whether fetal clonotypes persist, the study used deep sequencing on TCR alpha and beta repertoires from monozygotic twins, unrelated adults of various ages, and cord blood. To rule out contamination, the twin experiments were replicated at different times with different library preparation protocols.

CDR1 and CDR2, per the germline V gene, are MDHEN and SYDVKM. V is pared back by 7 bases and J by 1 base, with 13 bases lying between the germline termini. From the cysteine up to the phenylalanine, the CDR3 has a length of 15 residues. The only DNA kept is the CDR3, 45 bases in frame from the first base. The investigation overall reported the following: Because the same donors could not be followed over many years, conclusions were based on cross-sectional statistical analysis. Compared with coincidental sharing between unrelated individuals, out-of-frame TCR alpha sequences shared between twins showed an excess of sequences with low generation probability. A weaker excess of twin sharing was found in beta out-of-frame sequences because the signal-to-noise ratio was lowered by fewer shared sequences. Invariant T cells such as MAIT and iNKT could partly confound zero-insertion analyses, though diverse VJ usage argued against this for most clonotypes. Recombination models systematically underestimated out-of-frame TCR alpha sharing in monozygotic twins but agreed with sharing between unrelated individuals. Abundant cord blood beta clonotypes carried fewer insertions; young adult naive repertoires showed a weaker similar trend, while memory repertoires showed none.

This same sample was also part of a study on yellow fever vaccine responses in identical twins. As the second paper documents: The T cell response to vaccination in identical twins was reported by the authors to appear partly convergent and partly personalized. In identical twins, the study followed T cell clones that responded to the vaccine with precision.

The sequenced material came from CD4+ T cells sorted from blood. The chain links TRBV28 with TRBJ2-2; the D gene could be either TRBD1 or TRBD2, each agreeing at 5 bases. The clonotype originates from a young woman in good health. The bases are TGTGCCAGCAACACGGGACCCCGGAACACCGGGGAGCTGTTTTTT. This is translated as CASNTGPRNTGELFF.